What follows describes a single T cell receptor beta chain. What it recognizes is unknown. This record belongs to a study of shared clonotypes between healthy human individuals. Study-wide context: Donors had three CD4 naive, three CD4 memory, two CD8 naive and one CD8 memory plate apiece.

Whole-study findings and limits: Donor scarcity curtailed the genetic and exposure-history diversity represented herein.

Replicate PCRs for sorted subsets used approximately 190 ng DNA; this equaled 33,000 or so T cell genomes. TCRdb's table, derived via immunoSEQ multiplex PCR, lists solely in-frame clones and lacks some. This table has a few million clones, 85% to 95% appearing once. CD45RA-negative memory and CD45RA+ naive subsets were split from the CD4+ cells. Sequenced: naive CD4+ T cells from PBMCs. Subset of the sample: CD45RA+ positively selected. This receptor was obtained from a man younger than 35 in good health. Some clones in this sample may be carry-over from other donors' samples.

The CDR3 DNA follows: TGTGCCAGCAGCCCCGGTCGCGGGAGGGCCCCAGATACGCAGTATTTT. Amino acid sequence: CASSPGRGRAPDTQYF. This chain links TRBV5-4 with TRBJ2-3, with 9 bases fitting TRBD2. The ends lost 4 bases at V and 4 bases at J; junction bases unmatched: 10. Germline V gene lookup returns CDR1 SGHNT and CDR2 YYREEE (reference sequence). CDR3 size: 16 residues.